This note documents a single TCR beta chain sequence. The target antigen is unknown. Since the CDR3 does not end with the conserved phenylalanine or tryptophan, this likely comes from a read error. Unsorted whole blood yielded the blood RNA, and germline DNA was also extracted. At sampling, these chronic HBV carriers had received no treatment. The sample originates from a study of tumor-infiltrating lymphocytes in primary liver carcinoma. Study in general: Surgical resection treated primary liver carcinoma in the patients. Study outcomes and limitations: Tumor-adjacent and tumor-blood pairs shared less of their repertoires than tumor region pairs shared.

The authors made TCR beta cDNA from approximately 500 ng total RNA with a constant-region primer. ARM-PCR was slightly modified, and three nested multiplex PCR rounds with it gave rise to the TCR beta libraries. Investigators reported that the first two PCR rounds, at approximately 11 cycles each, used TRBV1-TRBV30 forward primers with a C-beta reverse primer. TCRdb redid the calling of the multiplex PCR reads with MiXCR, one entry per CDR3 protein. The table lists about 310,000 distinct CDR3 sequences, roughly 60% of them singletons. Germline CDR1 and CDR2: SGHAT and FQDESV (reference sequence). With 4 bases removed from V and 1 base from J, the gap between germline ends came to 7 bases. The CDR3 has 14 amino acids.

This chain links TRBV11-1 with TRBJ2-2; D gene ambiguous. Specimen: peripheral blood. The receptor was isolated from a woman between 25 and 40 years old with primary liver carcinoma and hepatitis B virus infection. CDR3 protein: CASSSAGNTGELFL. DNA of the CDR3: TGTGCCAGCAGCTCCGCCGGGAACACCGGGGAGCTGTTTCTT.